This is a list of T cell receptor beta chains from one sample in a study of monozygotic twins with inflammatory bowel disease. TCRdb reanalyzed the 5' RACE reads, giving one entry per CDR3 protein sequence and no DNA. This table lists 150,000 to 200,000 distinct CDR3 sequences. The sequenced material came from blood. The receptors derive from a human donor with ulcerative colitis or Crohn's disease, or a healthy co-twin of an affected twin (not recorded which). CDR3s include the opening cysteine and the closing phenylalanine or tryptophan.

j_call: TRBJ2-2; v_call: TRBV7-9; cdr3_aa: CASQKVGKAGELFF
j_call: TRBJ1-2; v_call: TRBV20-1; cdr3_aa: CSASTTVNYGYTF
j_call: TRBJ2-7; v_call: TRBV5-1; cdr3_aa: CASSPDIYEQYF
j_call: TRBJ2-7; v_call: TRBV20-1; cdr3_aa: CSARDGLATRGNEQYF
j_call: TRBJ2-7; v_call: TRBV19; cdr3_aa: CASSMGLVYEQYF
j_call: TRBJ2-2; v_call: TRBV2; cdr3_aa: CASSPLRASGNGELFF
j_call: TRBJ2-2; v_call: TRBV10-3; cdr3_aa: CAISESSGISGELFF
j_call: TRBJ2-3; v_call: TRBV6-2/TRBV6-3; cdr3_aa: CATGQVPDTQYF
j_call: TRBJ2-1; v_call: TRBV5-1; cdr3_aa: CASSKRTSGTSSYNEQFF
j_call: TRBJ1-1; v_call: TRBV9; cdr3_aa: CASSPSIFDGTEAFF